In its sample, the clone carrying this T cell receptor (beta chain) was seen once. Its antigen is as yet unknown. The entry originates in a study of Tregs in tolerant kidney transplant recipients. The CDR3 is made up of 18 amino acids. After removal of 7 bases from V and 2 bases from J, the junction contained 20 bases not matched to a gene. Germline lookup yields CDR1 MDHEN and CDR2 SYDVKM. Assay: immunoSEQ multiplex PCR; the TCRdb copy retains only in-frame clones and omits some. The sample lists about 87,000 clones, over 85% occurring once. Findings of the study overall: In tolerant patients, donor-specific Tregs outgrew total Tregs, suggesting antigen-driven expansion.

CD4+CD25+CD127- Tregs, CD4+CD25- non-Tregs, CD4 and CD8 cells were sorted. This sequence was found in a human donor who received a combined kidney and bone marrow transplant. V and J are TRBV28 and TRBJ2-7; 7 bases are shared with TRBD2. The sample consisted of CD4+ T cells from blood, taken before the transplant. In DNA form, the CDR3 reads TGTGCCAGCACCTCGCACGGAAGCGGGGAAGATTCGGCCTACGAGCAGTACTTC. Its translation is CASTSHGSGEDSAYEQYF.